This T cell receptor (beta chain) is drawn from a study of T-cell memory formation after mild COVID-19. The study, taken as a whole, reports: The appearance of some responding clones in pre-infection memory suggested that cross-reactive memory joined.

Regarding this clonotype: Its antigen is not identified.

TCRdb re-called the 5' RACE reads with MiXCR, one entry per CDR3 protein. The table includes hundreds of thousands of distinct CDR3 sequences, 15% to 20% detected once. This CDR3 has 12 residues. V was cut by 6 bases and J by 0 bases, with 5 bases left in between. Sequencing was carried out using PBMCs or a T cell subset sorted from them (not recorded which). This clonotype was sampled from a man aged 18 to 35 who had mild COVID-19 (a few samples of this study predate the infection). Cell type and time point are not known. This rearrangement joins TRBV12-3 or TRBV12-4 to TRBJ1-1; D ambiguous. The CDR3 protein is CASRAMNTEAFF. The CDR3 nucleotides read TGTGCCAGCAGAGCGATGAACACTGAAGCTTTCTTT.